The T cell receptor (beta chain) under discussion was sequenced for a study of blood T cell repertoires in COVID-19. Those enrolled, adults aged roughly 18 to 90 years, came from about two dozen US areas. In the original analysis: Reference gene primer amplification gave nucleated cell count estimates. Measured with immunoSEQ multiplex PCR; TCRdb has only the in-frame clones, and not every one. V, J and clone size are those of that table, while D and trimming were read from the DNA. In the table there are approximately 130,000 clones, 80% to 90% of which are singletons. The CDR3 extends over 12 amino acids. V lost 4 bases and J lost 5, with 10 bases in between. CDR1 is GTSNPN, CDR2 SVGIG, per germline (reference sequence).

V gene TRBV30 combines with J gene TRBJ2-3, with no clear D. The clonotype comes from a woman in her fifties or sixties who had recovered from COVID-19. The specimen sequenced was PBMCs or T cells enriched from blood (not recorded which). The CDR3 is CAWTTGRDTQYF. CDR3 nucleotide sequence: TGTGCCTGGACCACGGGTCGAGATACGCAGTATTTT.